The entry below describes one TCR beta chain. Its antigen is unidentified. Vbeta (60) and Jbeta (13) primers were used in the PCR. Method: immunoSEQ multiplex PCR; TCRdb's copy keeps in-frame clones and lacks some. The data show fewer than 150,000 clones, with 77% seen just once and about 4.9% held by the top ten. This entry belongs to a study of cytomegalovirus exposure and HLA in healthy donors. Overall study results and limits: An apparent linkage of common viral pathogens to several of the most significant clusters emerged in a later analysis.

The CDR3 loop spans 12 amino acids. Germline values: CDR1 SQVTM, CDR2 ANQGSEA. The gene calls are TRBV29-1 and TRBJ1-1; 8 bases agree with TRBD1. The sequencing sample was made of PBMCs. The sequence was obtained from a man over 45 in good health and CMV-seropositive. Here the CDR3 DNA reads TGCGGGTGCTCGACAGGGGATGCTGAAGCTTTCTTT. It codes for CGCSTGDAEAFF.